These 21 T cell receptor beta chains share one sample of origin, sequenced in a study of cytomegalovirus exposure and HLA in healthy donors (TCRdb year 2017). Preparation of the library involved the immunoSEQ multiplex PCR assay. For the multiplex PCR, a mixture combining 60 forward primers for TCR Vbeta segments and 13 reverse primers for TCR Jbeta segments was used. The table comes from immuneACCESS by way of TCRdb, which keeps in-frame sequences with V and J called. Part of the clones is missing from these tables; in studies checked, under half for an unresolved V gene and the rest for unknown reasons. The sample records about 200,000 clones, 82% of which are singletons. 6.5% of the sample is in the top ten clones. The sample comprised PBMCs. The receptors derive from a woman in her forties or fifties in good health and CMV-seropositive.

This chain joins TRBV18 and TRBJ2-7; 9 nucleotides agree with TRBD1. With V trimmed by 2 bases and J by 4 bases, 6 bases remained unmatched. The germline V gene encodes CDR1 KGHSH and CDR2 LQKENI. The CDR3 extends over 15 amino acids. CDR3 sequence: CASSPGTGLEYEQYF. For the CDR3, the DNA is TGTGCCAGCTCACCAGGGACAGGGTTGGAGTACGAGCAGTACTTC.

The chain uses TRBV29-1 and TRBJ1-5, with a tentative D call TRBD1 (5 bases). The length of the CDR3 is 15 residues. The germline V and J ends were trimmed by 3 bases and 6 bases, with 18 bases remaining between them. Germline V lookup: CDR1 SQVTM, CDR2 ANQGSEA. In DNA, the CDR3 is TGCAGCGTTGAGGCGGGACTCCGGAGGTCTCAGCCCCAGCATTTT. Encoded protein: CSVEAGLRRSQPQHF.

This chain links TRBV6-5 with TRBJ2-7; D may be TRBD2 (5 bases). Trimming shortened V by 2 bases and J by 6 bases, and 11 bases separated the two germline ends. This CDR3 is 13 amino acids long. Looked up from germline, CDR1 is MNHEY and CDR2 is SVGAGI. For the CDR3, the DNA is TGTGCCAGCAGTTACGGAGGTGAGTCCGAGCAGTACTTC. This translates into CASSYGGESEQYF.

The chain links TRBV28 to TRBJ1-5; TRBD1 is a possible D gene (6 bases). Germline CDR1 MDHEN, CDR2 SYDVKM. The CDR3 runs to 18 residues. With 4 bases removed from V and 0 bases from J, the gap between germline ends came to 19 bases. This chain's CDR3 is CASSSPRQGLYSNQPQHF. In nucleotides, the CDR3 is TGTGCCAGCAGTTCCCCTCGGCAGGGGCTCTATAGCAATCAGCCCCAGCATTTT.

This clone came up once. The J gene is TRBJ1-2, the V gene TRBV5-4; 10 bases line up with TRBD1. From germline, CDR1 is SGHNT and CDR2 YYREEE (reference sequence). The CDR3 length is 14 residues. With V trimmed by 4 bases and J by 7 bases, 7 bases remained unmatched. The CDR3 DNA sequence: TGTGCCAGCAGCCTAGGACAGGGGGAGGGTGGCTACACCTTC. It codes for CASSLGQGEGGYTF. The complete variable domain, with remaining parts taken from reference TRBV5-4 and TRBJ1-2, reads ETGVTQSPTHLIKTRGQQVTLRCSSQSGHNTVSWYQQALGQGPQFIFQYYREEENGRGNFPPRFSGLQFPNYSSELNVNALELDDSALYLCASSLGQGEGGYTFGSGTRLTVV.

This clone was recorded only once. CDR3 residues: CASSGTVQETQYF. As DNA, the CDR3 is TGCGCCAGCAGCGGGACAGTTCAAGAGACCCAGTACTTC. The V gene is TRBV10-1, the J gene TRBJ2-5, with 7 bases matching TRBD1. The length of the CDR3 is 13 residues. CDR1 WNHNN and CDR2 SYGVQD come from the germline V gene (reference sequence). V gave up 6 bases and J gave up 2 bases; unmatched junction bases: 3.

This clone was picked up a small number of times. This sequence joins TRBV2 and TRBJ1-2; tentative D call: TRBD1 (5 bases). Germline V CDR1 and CDR2: SNHLY, FYNNEI. This CDR3 is built from 14 residues. The V end lost 6 bases, the J end lost 4 bases, and 15 bases lay between the germline ends. The CDR3 nucleotides are TGTGCCAGCAGCCTATCCTGGCAGGGCTATGGCTACACCTTC. It is translated as CASSLSWQGYGYTF.

The chain joins TRBV7-2 to TRBJ2-7, with 9 bases identical to TRBD2. The CDR3 loop spans 16 amino acids. The germline V gene has CDR1 SGHTA and CDR2 FQGNSA. J lost 11 bases, V lost 1 base, and 15 bases had no gene match. CDR3 region: CASSLGGGTSNGRKYF. The CDR3 bases are TGTGCCAGCAGCTTAGGGGGGGGGACTAGCAACGGTCGGAAGTACTTC.

This chain connects TRBV7-3 to TRBJ2-7; TRBD1 agrees at 10 bases. CDR3 length: 14 residues. From germline, CDR1 is SGHTA and CDR2 FQGTGA. With V trimmed by 5 bases and J by 5 bases, 6 bases remained unmatched. CDR3 in DNA: TGTGCCAGCAGCCCAAGGGACAGGGGCCACGAGCAGTACTTC. Residues: CASSPRDRGHEQYF.

The V and J genes are TRBV2 and TRBJ1-6; weak D call: TRBD1 (5 bases). Germline V gene lookup returns CDR1 SNHLY and CDR2 FYNNEI. There are 16 residues in the CDR3. The V end lost 5 bases, the J end lost 7 bases, and 18 bases lay between the germline ends. CDR3 in DNA: TGTGCCAGCAGTTCCCAGGGAGGGGAGGGGAATTCACCCCTCCACTTT. Its protein product is CASSSQGGEGNSPLHF.

The chain employs TRBV19 and TRBJ2-5; TRBD2 matches at 10 bases. Germline values: CDR1 LNHDA, CDR2 SQIVND (reference sequence). The CDR3 is made up of 15 amino acids. Trimming cost V 7 bases and J 5 bases; bases outside gene matches: 10. In DNA form, the CDR3 reads TGTGCCAGTAACATAGCGGGGGGCCTGGGGGAGACCCAGTACTTC. Its translation is CASNIAGGLGETQYF.

This clone was detected once. The CDR3 nucleotides read TGCGCCAGCAGCCACCCGGCCAGGGCGCGGGGTGAAGCTTTCTTT. Amino acid sequence: CASSHPARARGEAFF. The chain combines TRBV4-1 with TRBJ1-1, with TRBD1 as a possible D gene (5 bases). Trimming removed 3 bases from V and 7 bases from J, with 18 bases in between. The V gene's germline CDR1 is MGHRA and CDR2 YSYEKL. The length of the CDR3 is 15 residues.

Concerning this clone: One end of the junction varies from germline; a read error may be responsible. The chain links TRBV7-9 to TRBJ2-5, with D maybe TRBD2 (5 bases). The CDR3 contains 14 residues. Per germline, CDR1 SEHNR and CDR2 FQNEAQ (reference sequence). In DNA, the CDR3 is TGTTCCAGCAGCCCGGCGGGCTTTCAAGAGACCCAGTACTTC. Translating it yields CSSSPAGFQETQYF.

The genes are TRBV14 and TRBJ2-2; TRBD1 aligns across 9 bases. The CDR3 sequence is 18 residues long. V was clipped by 0 bases and J by 4 bases; unmatched bases: 9. Per germline, CDR1 SGHDN and CDR2 FVKESK. The CDR3 protein is CASSQELIGTGSTGELFF. CDR3 DNA sequence: TGTGCCAGCAGCCAAGAATTGATCGGGACAGGGTCCACCGGGGAGCTGTTTTTT.

This clone occurred a few times. The rearrangement uses TRBV11-3 and TRBJ2-1; 8 positions agree with TRBD2. The V segment lost 4 bases and the J segment 2 bases; nucleotides outside the gene matches: 10. The CDR3 extends over 17 amino acids. Germline V gene lookup returns CDR1 SGHNT and CDR2 YENEEA. The CDR3 sequence is CASSSSFKAGAYNEQFF. The CDR3 DNA is TGTGCCAGCAGCTCGTCTTTCAAAGCGGGAGCCTACAATGAGCAGTTCTTC. The full variable domain, rest sourced from reference TRBV11-3 and TRBJ2-1, is EAGVVQSPRYKIIEKKQPVAFWCNPISGHNTLYWYLQNLGQGPELLIRYENEEAVDDSQLPKDRFSAERLKGVDSTLKIQPAELGDSAVYLCASSSSFKAGAYNEQFFGPGTRLTVL.

The chain uses TRBV6-4 and TRBJ2-1; tentative D call: TRBD1 (6 bases). The CDR3 consists of 13 residues. Germline values: CDR1 MRHNA, CDR2 SNTAGT. V was clipped by 5 bases and J by 5 bases, with 10 bases between them. Here the CDR3 DNA reads TGTGCCAGCAGTTCTACAGGGAACAATGAGCAGTTCTTC. Translated, it gives CASSSTGNNEQFF.

The chain has TRBV7-6 and TRBJ2-7, with 7 bases matching TRBD1. The CDR3 covers 13 residues. V shed 3 bases and J 1 base; nucleotides not matched to a gene: 0. Germline CDR1 reads SGHVS; CDR2 reads FNYEAQ. The CDR3 bases are TGTGCCAGCAGCTTGGACAGGTCCTACGAGCAGTACTTC. It codes for CASSLDRSYEQYF.

Remarks on this clone: The sample holds other DNA sequences that translate to the same CDR3. The CDR3 here is CASSLGQFYGYTF. The DNA for the CDR3 is TGTGCCAGCAGTCTGGGACAGTTCTATGGCTACACCTTC. The rearrangement joins TRBV27 to TRBJ1-2, with 7 nucleotides matching TRBD1. V was pared by 5 bases and J by 4 bases, with 4 bases of the junction left unmatched. CDR1 and CDR2 (germline): MNHEY, SMNVEV (reference sequence). The length of the CDR3 is 13 residues.

This clone was counted only a few times. V is TRBV10-1 and J is TRBJ2-3, with a possible D match to TRBD1 (6 bases). CDR3 length equals 13 residues. Germline V CDR1 and CDR2: WNHNN, SYGVQD (reference sequence). Between the trimmed V and J ends, which lost 8 bases and 2 bases, there was a span of 11 bases. The chain's CDR3 is CASGNRATDTQYF. Here the CDR3 DNA reads TGCGCCAGCGGAAACAGGGCCACAGATACGCAGTATTTT.

The chain uses TRBV11-2 and TRBJ2-1, with 7 bases identical to TRBD2. CDR3 size: 15 residues. J was trimmed by 3 bases and V by 6 bases; bases with no gene match: 8. Germline lookup yields CDR1 SGHAT and CDR2 FQNNGV. DNA of the CDR3: TGTGCCAGCAGGAACTTAGCGGGCCACTACAATGAGCAGTTCTTC. Its protein product is CASRNLAGHYNEQFF.

The chain combines TRBV18 with TRBJ1-2; tentative D call: TRBD1 (6 bases). The CDR3 extends over 14 amino acids. V lost 3 bases to trimming and J lost 7 bases, with 15 bases between them. The germline gives CDR1 KGHSH, CDR2 LQKENI. The chain's CDR3 is CASSPAGGQGGYTF. CDR3 coding DNA: TGTGCCAGCTCACCGGCCGGGGGGCAGGGTGGCTACACCTTC.